This T cell receptor (beta chain) was obtained from a study of Ad26.COV2.S vaccination and SARS-CoV-2 variants. Overall study context: Within the COV1001 Ad26.COV2.S trial arm, the donor was enrolled. Findings and caveats of the study: Comparable non-spike TCR breadth was observed in vaccine and placebo recipients.

The treatment was: around 19 received Ad26.COV2.S at low or high dose, single or two shots; about 5 received placebo; per-sample allocation not given. Sampling was done on day 63 after the first vaccine or placebo injection. Ad26 vector vaccine expressed Wuhan-strain SARS-CoV-2 spike. Only in-frame clones appear in the TCRdb table, and some are missing; sequencing was by immunoSEQ multiplex PCR. The data hold some 320,000 clones, with around four fifths observed a single time. For this clone: Its antigen is undetermined.

This material consisted of peripheral blood, taken in a trial of Ad26.COV2.S vaccine versus placebo. The source is a person aged 18 to 65 who received the Ad26.COV2.S COVID-19 vaccine or a placebo.

This chain's CDR3 is CASSVTGTQETQYF. Written as DNA, the CDR3 is TGTGCCAGCAGCGTGACAGGGACACAAGAGACCCAGTACTTC. This rearrangement joins TRBV9 to TRBJ2-5; the match to TRBD1 covers 7 bases. The CDR3 is 14 residues long. Germline-derived CDR1 and CDR2 are SGDLS and YYNGEE. Losses at the gene ends were 2 bases for V and 2 bases for J; bases not matched to a gene: 3.